This T cell receptor beta chain came from a study of T cells after yellow fever vaccination. Study-level findings and limits: Post-booster repertoires again held most primary-vaccination clones (96% CD4, over 80% CD8).

In its sample, this clonotype was seen many times. The antigen is unknown. V was trimmed by 8 bases and J by 5 bases, leaving 12 bases between them. The CDR3 sequence is 12 residues long. Germline assignment: CDR1 MNHNY and CDR2 SVGAGI (reference sequence). As TCR cDNA was made by 5'RACE template switching, a universal primer site and UMIs were added. TCRdb ran MiXCR on the 5' RACE reads and lists one entry per CDR3 protein. Of roughly 120,000 distinct CDR3 sequences listed, 6% to 8% were seen once; the top ten hold around 2.7%. The receptor was derived from a man between 18 and 35 years old who received the YFV17D yellow fever vaccine. This chain connects TRBV6-6 to TRBJ2-5; no definite D call. The sample was CD4+ T cells sorted from PBMCs, taken roughly 10 days after the first yellow fever vaccination. CDR3 coding DNA: TGTGCCAGCTCTCCGGCGTCGGAGACCCAGTACTTC. Residues: CASSPASETQYF.